The 21 T cell receptor beta chains below were found in one sample sequenced in a study of T cells in Graves' hyperthyroidism and ophthalmopathy (dated by TCRdb to 2018 to 2020). The protocol used for the library was multiplex PCR. These reads were obtained on an Illumina HiSeq 2000. Amplification of TCR beta CDR3 regions was carried out from RNA transcripts. The first round of RT-PCR for the TCR CDR3 was performed with the HTBI primer set and the Qiagen OneStep RT-PCR kit. TCRdb reworked the public reads: Q25 trimming with fastp, MiXCR clone assembly, productive beta chains retained. Rows with a matching CDR3 protein are joined into one entry that keeps the most common DNA and genes. Within this sample are 550,000 to 700,000 distinct CDR3 sequences, with roughly 14% of them counted one time only. The ten largest clones capture roughly 4.3% of the sample. Sequencing was done on a sample of blood. The source is a woman aged 40 to 50 with Graves' ophthalmopathy.

At least ten counts were recorded for this clonotype. The chain employs TRBV30 and TRBJ2-7; D uncertain. This CDR3 region has 13 residues. Trimming cost V 7 bases and J 2 bases, with 15 bases left between them. The V gene's germline CDR1 is GTSNPN and CDR2 SVGIG (reference sequence). The CDR3 DNA is TGTGCCTCCACGGTTAGGAGTACCTACGAGCAGTACTTC. Translated: CASTVRSTYEQYF.

The sample holds many counts of this clonotype. V gene TRBV6-1 combines with J gene TRBJ1-2; 9 bases align to TRBD1. This CDR3 comprises 14 residues. CDR1 MNHNS and CDR2 SASEGT come from the germline V gene. V shed 5 bases and J 5 bases; nucleotides not matched to a gene: 6. The CDR3 spells CASSRGTGWYGYTF. CDR3 nucleotides: TGTGCCAGCAGTCGCGGGACAGGGTGGTATGGCTACACCTTC.

The chain combines TRBV12-3 or TRBV12-4 with TRBJ2-5, with 9 bases aligning to TRBD1. V shed 5 bases and J 5 bases; nucleotides not matched to a gene: 9. The CDR3 spans 15 residues. CDR3 region: CASSNPRTGEETQYF. The CDR3 DNA reads TGTGCCAGCAGTAACCCTCGGACAGGGGAGGAGACCCAGTACTTC.

This clonotype was observed at least ten times. V usage is TRBV29-1 and J usage is TRBJ2-2; the D gene is possibly TRBD2 (6 bases). This CDR3 comprises 15 residues. Trimming took 7 bases from V and 4 from J, leaving 19 bases between them. Germline values: CDR1 SQVTM, CDR2 ANQGSEA. The chain's CDR3 is CSATGGGWATGELFF. In DNA, the CDR3 is TGCAGCGCCACTGGAGGAGGGTGGGCCACCGGGGAGCTGTTTTTT.

The rearrangement uses TRBV12-3 or TRBV12-4 and TRBJ2-2, with TRBD2 identical over 10 bases. J lost 1 base, V lost 5 bases, and 4 bases had no gene match. The CDR3 has 16 residues. CDR3 coding DNA: TGTGCCAGCAGTCCTAGCGGGAGTATGAACACCGGGGAGCTGTTTTTT. It translates to CASSPSGSMNTGELFF.

This clonotype was seen at least ten times. The J gene is TRBJ2-7, the V gene TRBV7-2; D might be TRBD1 (5 bases). The germline gives CDR1 SGHTA, CDR2 FQGNSA. The CDR3 extends over 14 amino acids. V was cut by 5 bases and J by 7 bases, with 18 bases left in between. The CDR3 DNA reads as TGTGCCAGCAGCCCCGCCGGACCCAGGGTGGAGCAGTACTTC. As protein: CASSPAGPRVEQYF.

The V gene is TRBV5-1, the J gene TRBJ1-2; D is possibly TRBD1 (6 bases). The CDR3 is 15 residues long. Looked up from germline, CDR1 is SGHRS and CDR2 is YFSETQ. The V end lost 4 bases, the J end lost 5 bases, and 18 bases lay between the germline ends. CDR3 nucleotides: TGCGCCAGCAGCCCCCCGGGGGGCGCGGAGTATGGCTACACCTTC. Its protein product is CASSPPGGAEYGYTF.

The J gene is TRBJ2-7, the V gene TRBV28; 7 positions agree with TRBD1. The V segment lost 7 bases and the J segment 5 bases; nucleotides outside the gene matches: 14. CDR1 MDHEN and CDR2 SYDVKM come from the germline V gene. There are 15 residues in the CDR3. The CDR3 bases are TGTGCCAGCACCCCGACAGGGATCCTCATGGACGAGCAGTACTTC. It translates to CASTPTGILMDEQYF.

This clonotype was seen only once. The chain combines TRBV11-1 with TRBJ2-3; 9 bases match TRBD2. The CDR3 contains 16 residues. Per the germline V gene, CDR1 is SGHAT and CDR2 is FQDESV (reference sequence). V shed 5 bases, J shed 2 bases, and the junction held 8 bases outside the gene matches. As DNA, the CDR3 is TGTGCCAGCAGCCCCCCCGGCGGGAGGGACACAGATACGCAGTATTTT. It translates to CASSPPGGRDTDTQYF.

This clonotype was picked up a small number of times. The chain has TRBV30 and TRBJ1-6; TRBD1 agrees at 9 bases. There are 14 residues in the CDR3. Germline V gene lookup returns CDR1 GTSNPN and CDR2 SVGIG (reference sequence). V lost 1 base to trimming and J lost 13 bases; unmatched junction nucleotides: 8. CDR3 amino acids: CAWSARDRVLPLHF. The CDR3 DNA reads TGTGCCTGGAGTGCACGGGACAGGGTTTTGCCCCTCCACTTT.

At least ten counts were recorded for this clonotype. The V and J genes are TRBV7-9 and TRBJ2-7; D is perhaps TRBD1 (6 bases). The CDR3 length is 13 residues. Germline CDR1 SEHNR, CDR2 FQNEAQ (reference sequence). Trimming took off 5 bases at V and 5 bases at J, with 13 bases between the two ends. The CDR3 DNA reads as TGTGCCAGCAGCCCACAGGGAAGGGACGAGCAGTACTTC. Translated: CASSPQGRDEQYF.

This clonotype was picked up many times. The V and J genes are TRBV11-3 and TRBJ1-2; D is possibly TRBD1 (5 bases). Trimming stripped 5 bases from V and 7 bases from J, with 20 bases between. CDR3 length: 15 residues. Per the germline V gene, CDR1 is SGHNT and CDR2 is YENEEA. CDR3 DNA: TGTGCCAGCAGCGCCGAACCGGGACGTCGAGCTGGCTACACCTTC. It is translated as CASSAEPGRRAGYTF. Together with reference TRBV11-3 and TRBJ1-2, the CDR3 gives the full variable domain: EAGVVQSPRYKIIEKKQPVAFWCNPISGHNTLYWYLQNLGQGPELLIRYENEEAVDDSQLPKDRFSAERLKGVDSTLKIQPAELGDSAVYLCASSAEPGRRAGYTFGSGTRLTVV.

This clonotype was recorded at least ten times. The junction differs from germline at one of its ends, possibly a read error. The chain uses TRBV28 and TRBJ2-2, with D hard to call. This CDR3 is 15 amino acids long. Germline CDR1 MDHEN, CDR2 SYDVKM. CDR3 region: CTSSSKRSYTGELFF. Here the CDR3 DNA reads TGTACCAGCAGCTCTAAACGTAGCTACACCGGGGAGCTGTTTTTT.

This clonotype was counted ten times or more. The rearrangement links TRBV28 to TRBJ2-7; TRBD1 matches at 8 bases. Germline lookup yields CDR1 MDHEN and CDR2 SYDVKM. The CDR3 is 11 amino acids. Losses at the gene ends were 8 bases for V and 7 bases for J; bases not matched to a gene: 4. Written as DNA, the CDR3 is TGTGCCAGCCTAAACAGGGGGGAGCAGTACTTC. This gives the protein CASLNRGEQYF.

The V and J genes are TRBV19 and TRBJ1-5; maybe TRBD1 (6 bases). This CDR3 is built from 14 residues. Trimming took 7 bases from V and 1 from J, leaving 11 bases between them. Germline V lookup: CDR1 LNHDA, CDR2 SQIVND (reference sequence). Written as DNA, the CDR3 is TGTGCCAGTAAAACGGACAGCAGCAATCAGCCCCAGCATTTT. Translation: CASKTDSSNQPQHF.

The chain links TRBV4-3 to TRBJ1-4, with 9 bases that match TRBD1. Per germline, CDR1 LGHNA and CDR2 YSLEER. This CDR3 has 15 residues. The V and J ends lost 0 bases and 7 bases, in that order; junction bases with no gene match: 3. Written as DNA, the CDR3 is TGCGCCAGCAGCCAAGAAGGGACAGGGAGTGAAAAACTGTTTTTT. Translated: CASSQEGTGSEKLFF.

This clonotype was detected many times. The chain recombines TRBV30 with TRBJ2-5, with D possibly being TRBD2 (6 bases). CDR3 length: 16 amino acids. Germline-derived CDR1 and CDR2 are GTSNPN and SVGIG (reference sequence). Deletions cut 3 bases from V and 1 base from J, with 18 bases between. The CDR3 sequence is CAWSSPLAFGQETQYF. As DNA, the CDR3 is TGTGCCTGGAGCTCCCCTCTAGCGTTCGGCCAAGAGACCCAGTACTTC.

The rearrangement uses TRBV24-1 and TRBJ2-7; the D gene is possibly TRBD1 (5 bases). V shed 4 bases and J shed 3 bases, with 9 bases lying between them. Germline V gene sequence: CDR1 KGHDR, CDR2 SFDVKD. The CDR3 loop spans 13 amino acids. Here the CDR3 DNA reads TGTGCCACCAGTGACTACGACAGCTACGAGCAGTACTTC. Residues: CATSDYDSYEQYF.

This clonotype was observed a few times. The chain employs TRBV20-1 and TRBJ2-5; D not resolved. Germline CDR1 and CDR2: DFQATT and SNEGSKA (reference sequence). The CDR3 extends over 15 amino acids. V lost 0 bases to trimming and J lost 2 bases, with 13 bases between them. CDR3 protein: CSARDGRATQETQYF. CDR3 sequence (DNA): TGCAGTGCTAGAGATGGAAGGGCTACGCAAGAGACCCAGTACTTC.

This clonotype has more than one count but fewer than ten. CDR3 residues: CASSLLAGGTYEQYF. As DNA, the CDR3 is TGTGCCAGCAGCTTACTGGCCGGTGGGACATACGAGCAGTACTTC. The rearrangement uses TRBV7-2 and TRBJ2-7; the D gene is possibly TRBD1 (6 bases). V lost 2 bases to trimming and J lost 4 bases, with 15 bases between them. CDR3 length: 15 residues. Germline V lookup: CDR1 SGHTA, CDR2 FQGNSA.

This clonotype was detected ten times or more. The junction shows a germline mismatch at one end, possibly a read error. The chain is built from TRBV28 and TRBJ2-5, with 7 bases identical to TRBD2. The CDR3 consists of 13 residues. Germline V CDR1 and CDR2: MDHEN, SYDVKM. CDR3 sequence reads: CASKRGLRETQYF. CDR3 bases: TGTGCCAGCAAGCGGGGCCTTCGGGAAACCCAATACTTC. Based on the CDR3 plus reference TRBV28 and TRBJ2-5, the full variable domain is DVKVTQSSRYLVKRTGEKVFLECVQDMDHENMFWYRQDPGLGLRLIYFSYDVKMKEKGDIPEGYSVSREKKERFSLILESASTNQTSMYLCASKRGLRETQYFGPGTRLLVL.